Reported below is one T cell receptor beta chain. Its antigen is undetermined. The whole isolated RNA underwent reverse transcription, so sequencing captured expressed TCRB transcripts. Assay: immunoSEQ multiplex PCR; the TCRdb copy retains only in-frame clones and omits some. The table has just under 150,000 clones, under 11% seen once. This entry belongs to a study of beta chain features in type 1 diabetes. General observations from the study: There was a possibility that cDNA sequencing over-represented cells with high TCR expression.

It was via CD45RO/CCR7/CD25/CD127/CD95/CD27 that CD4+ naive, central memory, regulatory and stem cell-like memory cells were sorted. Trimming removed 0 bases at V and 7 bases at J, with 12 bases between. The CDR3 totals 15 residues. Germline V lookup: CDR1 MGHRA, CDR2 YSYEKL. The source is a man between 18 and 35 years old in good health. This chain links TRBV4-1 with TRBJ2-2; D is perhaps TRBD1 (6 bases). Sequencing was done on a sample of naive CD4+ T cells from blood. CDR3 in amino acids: CASSQEPQGSGELFF. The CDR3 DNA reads TGCGCCAGCAGCCAAGAACCACAGGGCAGCGGGGAGCTGTTTTTT.